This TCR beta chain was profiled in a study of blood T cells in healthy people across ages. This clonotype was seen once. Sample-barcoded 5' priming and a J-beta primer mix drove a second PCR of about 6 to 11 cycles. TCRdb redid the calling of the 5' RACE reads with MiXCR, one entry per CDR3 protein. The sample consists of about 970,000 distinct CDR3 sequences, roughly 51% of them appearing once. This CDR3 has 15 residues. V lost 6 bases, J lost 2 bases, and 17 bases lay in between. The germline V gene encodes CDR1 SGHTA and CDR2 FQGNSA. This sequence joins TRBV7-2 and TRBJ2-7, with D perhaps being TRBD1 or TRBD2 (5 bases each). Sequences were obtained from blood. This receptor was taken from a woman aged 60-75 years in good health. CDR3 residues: CASRLGPAEPYEQYF. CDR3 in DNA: TGTGCCAGCAGACTGGGACCAGCGGAGCCCTACGAGCAGTACTTC.